The subject of this entry is one T cell receptor beta chain. The sample belongs to a study of T cell clones after liver transplantation. Libraries were prepared by immunoSEQ multiplex PCR; TCRdb keeps only in-frame clonotypes and omits some of them. The data show about 51,000 clones, approximately 87% seen once. Trimming removed 3 bases from V and 2 bases from J; junction bases left unmatched: 2. Germline V CDR1 and CDR2: LNHDA, SQIVND (reference sequence). This CDR3 comprises 14 residues. The sequence derives from a human patient who received a liver transplant. T cells may partly derive from the graft donor. Here the sequenced sample was CD8+ T cells from blood, taken 12 months after liver transplant. The chain recombines TRBV19 with TRBJ2-7; 9 bases are shared with TRBD1. CDR3 amino acids: CASSIGTGPYEQYF. CDR3 DNA sequence: TGTGCCAGTAGTATCGGGACAGGGCCCTACGAGCAGTACTTC.